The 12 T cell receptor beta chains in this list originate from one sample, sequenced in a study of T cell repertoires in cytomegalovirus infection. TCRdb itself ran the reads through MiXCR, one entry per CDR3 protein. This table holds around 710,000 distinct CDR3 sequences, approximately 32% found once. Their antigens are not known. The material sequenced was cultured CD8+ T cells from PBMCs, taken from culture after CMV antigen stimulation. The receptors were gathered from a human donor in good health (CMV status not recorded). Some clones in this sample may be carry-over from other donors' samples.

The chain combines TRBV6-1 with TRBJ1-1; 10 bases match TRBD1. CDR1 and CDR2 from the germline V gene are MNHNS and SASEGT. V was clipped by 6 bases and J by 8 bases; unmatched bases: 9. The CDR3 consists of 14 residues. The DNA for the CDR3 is TGTGCCAGCAGCATCGGACAGGGGGGTAACGAAGCTTTCTTT. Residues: CASSIGQGGNEAFF.

The CDR3 region is CASSSTGTSITDTQYF. The DNA of the CDR3 is TGTGCCAGCAGTTCTACCGGGACTAGCATCACAGATACGCAGTATTTT. The chain has TRBV28 and TRBJ2-3; the match to TRBD2 covers 9 bases. Looked up from germline, CDR1 is MDHEN and CDR2 is SYDVKM. Losses at the gene ends were 4 bases for V and 2 bases for J; bases not matched to a gene: 7. The CDR3 loop spans 16 amino acids.

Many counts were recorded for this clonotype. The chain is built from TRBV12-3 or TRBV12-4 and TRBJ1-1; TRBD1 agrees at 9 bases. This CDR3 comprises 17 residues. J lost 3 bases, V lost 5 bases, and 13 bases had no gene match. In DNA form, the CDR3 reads TGTGCCAGCAGTCTTATGTGGGAACAGGGGGCGGACACTGAAGCTTTCTTT. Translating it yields CASSLMWEQGADTEAFF.

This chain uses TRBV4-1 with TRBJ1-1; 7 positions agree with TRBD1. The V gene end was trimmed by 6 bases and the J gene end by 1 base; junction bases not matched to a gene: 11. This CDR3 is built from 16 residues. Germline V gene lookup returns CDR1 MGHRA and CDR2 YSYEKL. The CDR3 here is CASRSRDSSQNTEAFF. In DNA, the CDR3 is TGCGCCAGCAGGTCTCGGGACAGCTCTCAGAACACTGAAGCTTTCTTT.

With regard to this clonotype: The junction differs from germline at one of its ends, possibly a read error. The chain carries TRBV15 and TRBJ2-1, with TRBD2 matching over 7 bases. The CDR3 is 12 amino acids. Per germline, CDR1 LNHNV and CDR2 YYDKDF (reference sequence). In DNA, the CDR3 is TGTGCCACTGGGGGGGTCTTCAATGGGCAGTTCTTC. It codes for CATGGVFNGQFF.

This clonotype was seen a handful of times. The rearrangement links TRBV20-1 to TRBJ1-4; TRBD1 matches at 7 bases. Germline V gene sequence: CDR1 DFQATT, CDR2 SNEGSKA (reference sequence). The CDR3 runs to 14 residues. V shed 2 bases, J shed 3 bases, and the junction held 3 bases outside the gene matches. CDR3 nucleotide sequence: TGCAGTGCTAGAAGGGACAGCTCTAATGAAAAACTGTTTTTT. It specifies CSARRDSSNEKLFF.

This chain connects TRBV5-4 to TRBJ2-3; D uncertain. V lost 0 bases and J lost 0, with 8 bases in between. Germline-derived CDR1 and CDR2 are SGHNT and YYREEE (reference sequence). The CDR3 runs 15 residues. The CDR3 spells CASSLVSKSTDTQYF. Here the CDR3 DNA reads TGTGCCAGCAGCTTGGTCAGTAAAAGCACAGATACGCAGTATTTT. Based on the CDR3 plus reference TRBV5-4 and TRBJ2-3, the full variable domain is ETGVTQSPTHLIKTRGQQVTLRCSSQSGHNTVSWYQQALGQGPQFIFQYYREEENGRGNFPPRFSGLQFPNYSSELNVNALELDDSALYLCASSLVSKSTDTQYFGPGTRLTVL.

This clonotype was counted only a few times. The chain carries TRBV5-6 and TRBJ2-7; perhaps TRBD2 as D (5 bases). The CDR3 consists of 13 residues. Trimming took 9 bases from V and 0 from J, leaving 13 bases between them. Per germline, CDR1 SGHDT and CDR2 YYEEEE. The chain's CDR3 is CATADGNSYEQYF. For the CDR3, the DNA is TGTGCCACCGCGGACGGGAACTCCTACGAGCAGTACTTC.

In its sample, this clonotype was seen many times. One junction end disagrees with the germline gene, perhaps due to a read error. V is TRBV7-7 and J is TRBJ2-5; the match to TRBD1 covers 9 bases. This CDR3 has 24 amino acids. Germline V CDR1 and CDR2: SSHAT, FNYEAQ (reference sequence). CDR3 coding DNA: TGTGCTAGCAGCTTACGTCCGGTGTTTCGCACTTCCGACCCCGGACAGGGGAGGTGGGAGACCCAGTACTTC. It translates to CASSLRPVFRTSDPGQGRWETQYF.

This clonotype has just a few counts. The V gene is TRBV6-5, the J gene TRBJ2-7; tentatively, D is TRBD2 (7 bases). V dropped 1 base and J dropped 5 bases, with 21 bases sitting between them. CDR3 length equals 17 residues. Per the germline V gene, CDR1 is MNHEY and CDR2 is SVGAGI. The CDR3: CASSYLTATGGPNEQYF. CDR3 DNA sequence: TGTGCCAGCAGTTACTTAACTGCCACCGGGGGGCCCAACGAGCAGTACTTC.

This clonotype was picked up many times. CDR3 sequence (DNA): TGTGCCAGCAGCCCTAGGGTTACCACCAACACCGGGGAGCTGTTTTTT. As protein: CASSPRVTTNTGELFF. The chain is built from TRBV7-6 and TRBJ2-2; D call uncertain. Germline-derived CDR1 and CDR2 are SGHVS and FNYEAQ. The CDR3 length is 16 residues. V gave up 5 bases and J gave up 2 bases, with 15 bases separating them.

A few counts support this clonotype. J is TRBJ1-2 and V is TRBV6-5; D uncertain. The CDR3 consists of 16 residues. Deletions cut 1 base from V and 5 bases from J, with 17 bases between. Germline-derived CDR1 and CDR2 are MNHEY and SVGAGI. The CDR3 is CASSYFVDFTTYGYTF. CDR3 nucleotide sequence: TGTGCCAGCAGTTACTTTGTCGACTTCACAACTTATGGCTACACCTTC.